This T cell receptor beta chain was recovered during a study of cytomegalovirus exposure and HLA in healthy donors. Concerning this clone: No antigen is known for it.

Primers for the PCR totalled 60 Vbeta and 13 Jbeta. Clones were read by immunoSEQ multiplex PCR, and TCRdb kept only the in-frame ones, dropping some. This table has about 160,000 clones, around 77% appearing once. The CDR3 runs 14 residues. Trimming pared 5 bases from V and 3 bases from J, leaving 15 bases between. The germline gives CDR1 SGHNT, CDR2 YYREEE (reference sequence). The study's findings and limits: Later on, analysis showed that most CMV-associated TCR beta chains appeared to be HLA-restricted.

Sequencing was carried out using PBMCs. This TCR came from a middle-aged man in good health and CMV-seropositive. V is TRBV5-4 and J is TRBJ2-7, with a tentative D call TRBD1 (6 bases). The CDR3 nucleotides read TGTGCCAGCAGGAAAACAGGGAGTTACTACGAGCAGTACTTC. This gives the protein CASRKTGSYYEQYF. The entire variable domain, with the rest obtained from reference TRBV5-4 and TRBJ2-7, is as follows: ETGVTQSPTHLIKTRGQQVTLRCSSQSGHNTVSWYQQALGQGPQFIFQYYREEENGRGNFPPRFSGLQFPNYSSELNVNALELDDSALYLCASRKTGSYYEQYFGPGTRLTVT.